This T cell receptor (beta chain) is from a study of T cell changes during pregnancy in multiple sclerosis. V shed 4 bases and J shed 4 bases, with 14 bases lying between them. The CDR3 runs to 14 residues. Germline V gene sequence: CDR1 SGHNT, CDR2 YYREEE (reference sequence). TCRdb's table, derived via immunoSEQ multiplex PCR, lists solely in-frame clones and lacks some. The data contain 55,000 to 70,000 clones, under 95% of them singletons. Specimen: peripheral blood, collected in the third trimester of pregnancy. The chain is built from TRBV5-4 and TRBJ2-5; no clear D gene. The clonotype comes from a female donor in good health, enrolled as a control in a pregnancy study. This chain's CDR3 is CASSESVPGETQYF. The CDR3 nucleotides read TGTGCCAGCAGCGAATCAGTACCGGGAGAGACCCAGTACTTC.